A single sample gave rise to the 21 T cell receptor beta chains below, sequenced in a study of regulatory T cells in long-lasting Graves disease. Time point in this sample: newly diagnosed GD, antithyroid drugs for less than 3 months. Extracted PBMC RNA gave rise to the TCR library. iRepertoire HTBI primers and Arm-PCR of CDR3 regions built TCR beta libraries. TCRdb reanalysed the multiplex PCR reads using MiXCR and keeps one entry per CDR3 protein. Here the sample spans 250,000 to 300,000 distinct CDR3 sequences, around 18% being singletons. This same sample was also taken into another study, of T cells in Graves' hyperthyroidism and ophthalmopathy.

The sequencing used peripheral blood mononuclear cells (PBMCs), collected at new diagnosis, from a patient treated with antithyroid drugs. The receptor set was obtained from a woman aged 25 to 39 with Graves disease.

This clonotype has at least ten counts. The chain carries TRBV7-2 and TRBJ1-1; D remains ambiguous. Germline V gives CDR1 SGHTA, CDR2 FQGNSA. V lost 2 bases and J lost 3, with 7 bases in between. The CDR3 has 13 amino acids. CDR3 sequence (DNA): TGTGCCAGCAGCTTATCCGTGGACACTGAAGCTTTCTTT. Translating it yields CASSLSVDTEAFF.

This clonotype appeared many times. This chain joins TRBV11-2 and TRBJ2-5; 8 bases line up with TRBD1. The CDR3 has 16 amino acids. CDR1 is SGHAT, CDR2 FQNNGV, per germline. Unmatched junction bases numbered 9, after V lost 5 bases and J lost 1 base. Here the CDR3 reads CASSPRTGTIQETQYF. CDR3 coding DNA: TGTGCCAGCAGCCCAAGGACAGGGACCATCCAAGAGACCCAGTACTTC.

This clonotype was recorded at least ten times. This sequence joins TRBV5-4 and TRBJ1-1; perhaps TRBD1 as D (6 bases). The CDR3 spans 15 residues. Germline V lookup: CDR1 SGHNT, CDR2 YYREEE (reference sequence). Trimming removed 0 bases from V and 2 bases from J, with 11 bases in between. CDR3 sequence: CASSLAQGGNTEAFF. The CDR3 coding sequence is TGTGCCAGCAGCTTGGCACAGGGAGGAAACACTGAAGCTTTCTTT.

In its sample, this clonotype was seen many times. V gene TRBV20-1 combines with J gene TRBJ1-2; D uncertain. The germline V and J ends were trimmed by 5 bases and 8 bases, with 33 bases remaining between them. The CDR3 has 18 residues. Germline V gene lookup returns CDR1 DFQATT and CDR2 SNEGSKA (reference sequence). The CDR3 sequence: CSAPPPGPRTQRFGGYTF. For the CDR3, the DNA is TGCAGTGCTCCTCCCCCGGGCCCGAGGACGCAACGCTTCGGGGGCTACACCTTC.

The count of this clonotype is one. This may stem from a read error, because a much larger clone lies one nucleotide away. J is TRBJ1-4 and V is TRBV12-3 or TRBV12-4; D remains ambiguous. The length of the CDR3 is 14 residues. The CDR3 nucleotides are TGTGTCAGCAGCCAATCCTTAACTAATGAACAACTGTTTTTT. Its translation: CVSSQSLTNEQLFF.

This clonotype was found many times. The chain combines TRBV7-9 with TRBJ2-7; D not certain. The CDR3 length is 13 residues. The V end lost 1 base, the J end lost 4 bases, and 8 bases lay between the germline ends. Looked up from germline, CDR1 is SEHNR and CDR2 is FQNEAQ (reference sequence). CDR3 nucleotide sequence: TGTGCCAGCAGCTTAGAGGCAGAATACGAGCAGTACTTC. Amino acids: CASSLEAEYEQYF.

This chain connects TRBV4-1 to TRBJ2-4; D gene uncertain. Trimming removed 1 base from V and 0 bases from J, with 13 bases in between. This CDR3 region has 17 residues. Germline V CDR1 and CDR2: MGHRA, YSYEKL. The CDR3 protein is CASSQGAGVLAKNIQYF. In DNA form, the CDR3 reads TGCGCCAGCAGCCAAGGAGCAGGAGTACTAGCCAAAAACATTCAGTACTTC.

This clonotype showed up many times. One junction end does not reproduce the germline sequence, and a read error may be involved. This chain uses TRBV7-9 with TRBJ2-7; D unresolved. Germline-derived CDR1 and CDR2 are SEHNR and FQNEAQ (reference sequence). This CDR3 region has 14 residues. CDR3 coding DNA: TGTGCCAGCAGCTTCCAAACCTTCTCCTACGAGCAGTGCTTC. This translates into CASSFQTFSYEQCF.

The CDR3: CASSLAGGARRPEAFF. The CDR3 nucleotides read TGTGCCAGCAGCTTAGCTGGGGGGGCGCGGCGACCTGAAGCTTTCTTT. The chain links TRBV7-8 to TRBJ1-1; TRBD1 might be the D (6 bases). Trimming removed 0 bases at V and 6 bases at J, with 17 bases between. CDR3 length equals 16 residues. CDR1 and CDR2 (germline): SGHVS, FQNEAQ.

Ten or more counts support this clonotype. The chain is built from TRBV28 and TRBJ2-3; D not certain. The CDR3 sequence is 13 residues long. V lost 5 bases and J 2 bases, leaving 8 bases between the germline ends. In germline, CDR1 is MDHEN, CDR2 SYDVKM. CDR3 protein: CASSPLSTDTQYF. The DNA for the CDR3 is TGTGCCAGCAGTCCACTCTCCACAGATACGCAGTATTTT.

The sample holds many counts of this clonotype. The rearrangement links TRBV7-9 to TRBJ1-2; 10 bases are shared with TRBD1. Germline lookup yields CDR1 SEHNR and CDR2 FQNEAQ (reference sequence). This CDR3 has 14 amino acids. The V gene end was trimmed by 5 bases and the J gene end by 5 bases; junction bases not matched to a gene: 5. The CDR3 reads CASSETGGVYGYTF. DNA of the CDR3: TGTGCCAGCAGCGAGACAGGGGGCGTTTATGGCTACACCTTC.

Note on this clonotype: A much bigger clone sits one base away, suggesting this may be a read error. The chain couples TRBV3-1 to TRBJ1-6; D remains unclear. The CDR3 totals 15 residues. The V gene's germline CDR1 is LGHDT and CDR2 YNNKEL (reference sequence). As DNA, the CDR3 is TGTGCCAGCAGCCTCGGTAGCTCCTATAATCCACCCCTCCACTTT. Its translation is CASSLGSSYNPPLHF.

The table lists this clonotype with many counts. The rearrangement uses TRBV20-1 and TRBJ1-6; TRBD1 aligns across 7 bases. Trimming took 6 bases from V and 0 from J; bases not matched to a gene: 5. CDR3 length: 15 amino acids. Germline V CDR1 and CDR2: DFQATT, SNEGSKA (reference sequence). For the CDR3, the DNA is TGCAGTGCCAGTGAGGGGGCCTCCTATAATTCACCCCTCCACTTT. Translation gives CSASEGASYNSPLHF.

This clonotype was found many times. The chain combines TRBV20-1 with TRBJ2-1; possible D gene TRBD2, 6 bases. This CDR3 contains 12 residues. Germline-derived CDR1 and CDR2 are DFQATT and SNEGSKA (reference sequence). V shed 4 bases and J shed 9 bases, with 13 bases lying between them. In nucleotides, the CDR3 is TGCAGTGCTAAGCAGGGAGGACGTGAGCAGTTCTTC. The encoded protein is CSAKQGGREQFF.

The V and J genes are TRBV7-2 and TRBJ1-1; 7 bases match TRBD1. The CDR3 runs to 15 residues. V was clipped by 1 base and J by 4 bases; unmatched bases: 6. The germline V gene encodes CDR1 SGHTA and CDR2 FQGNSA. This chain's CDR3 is CASSLETGAGTEAFF. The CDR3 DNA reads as TGTGCCAGCAGCTTAGAAACAGGGGCCGGCACTGAAGCTTTCTTT.

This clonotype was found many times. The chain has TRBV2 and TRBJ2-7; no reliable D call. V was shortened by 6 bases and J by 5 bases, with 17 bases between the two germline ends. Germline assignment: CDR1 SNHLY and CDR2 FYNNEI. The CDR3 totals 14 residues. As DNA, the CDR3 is TGTGCCAGCAGGGCCCTTCGGGCAGTCCACGAGCAGTACTTC. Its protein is CASRALRAVHEQYF.

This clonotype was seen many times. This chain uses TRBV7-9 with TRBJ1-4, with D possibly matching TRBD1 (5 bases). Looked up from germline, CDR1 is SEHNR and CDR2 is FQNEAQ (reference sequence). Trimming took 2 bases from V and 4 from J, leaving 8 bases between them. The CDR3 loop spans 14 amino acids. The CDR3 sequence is CASSLTQDNEKLFF. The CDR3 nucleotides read TGTGCCAGCAGCTTAACACAGGATAATGAAAAACTGTTTTTT.

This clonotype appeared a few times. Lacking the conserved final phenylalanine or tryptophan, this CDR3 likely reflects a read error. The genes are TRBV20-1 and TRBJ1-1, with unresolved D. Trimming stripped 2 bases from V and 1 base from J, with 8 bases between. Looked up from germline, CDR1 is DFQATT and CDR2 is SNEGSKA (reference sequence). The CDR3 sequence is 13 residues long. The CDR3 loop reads CSARRPENTEAFL. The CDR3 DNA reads TGCAGTGCTAGACGGCCCGAGAACACTGAAGCTTTCCTT.

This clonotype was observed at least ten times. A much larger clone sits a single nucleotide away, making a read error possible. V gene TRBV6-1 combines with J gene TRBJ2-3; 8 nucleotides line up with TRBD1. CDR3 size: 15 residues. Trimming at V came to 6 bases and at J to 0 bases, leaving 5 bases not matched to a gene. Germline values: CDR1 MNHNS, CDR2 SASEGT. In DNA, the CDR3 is TGTGCCAGCAGCCGGGGACAGGCTAGCACAGATACGCAGTATTTT. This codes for CASSRGQASTDTQYF.

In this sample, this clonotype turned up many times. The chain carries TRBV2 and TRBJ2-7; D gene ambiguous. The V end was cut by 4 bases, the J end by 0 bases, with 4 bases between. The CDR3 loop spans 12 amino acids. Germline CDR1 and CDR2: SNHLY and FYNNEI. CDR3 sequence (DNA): TGTGCCAGCAGTGGTGACTCCTACGAGCAGTACTTC. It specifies CASSGDSYEQYF.

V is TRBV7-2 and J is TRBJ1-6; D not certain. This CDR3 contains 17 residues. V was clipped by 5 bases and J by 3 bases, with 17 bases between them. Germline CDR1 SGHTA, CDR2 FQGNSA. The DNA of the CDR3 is TGTGCCAGCAGCGTAATCCGCTCGCGTTTCTATAATTCACCCCTCCACTTT. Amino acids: CASSVIRSRFYNSPLHF.